Listed here is a single TCR beta chain. The data were taken from a study of cytomegalovirus exposure and HLA in healthy donors. The CDR3 is made up of 15 amino acids. V shed 2 bases and J 9 bases; nucleotides not matched to a gene: 4. CDR1 and CDR2 from the germline V gene are GTSNPN and SVGIG (reference sequence). The PCR employed 60 Vbeta primers together with 13 Jbeta primers. TCRdb keeps only in-frame clones here, not all; method: immunoSEQ multiplex PCR. Here the sample spans some 180,000 clones, around four fifths being singletons. This rearrangement joins TRBV30 to TRBJ2-1; TRBD2 matches at 16 bases. This TCR came from a man aged 40-49 years in good health and CMV-seropositive. The sample was PBMCs. The CDR3 DNA reads as TGTGCCTGGAGTAAGGGACTAGCGGGAGGGGGTGAGCAGTTCTTC. Its protein is CAWSKGLAGGGEQFF.